The 27 T cell receptor beta chains presented below share a single source sample, sequenced in a study of blood T cells in healthy people across ages. It was with a sample-barcoded 5' primer and a J-beta primer mix that a second PCR of about 7 to 12 cycles was run. TCRdb reprocessed the 5' RACE reads via MiXCR and lists one record per CDR3 protein. In the table there are about 680,000 distinct CDR3 sequences, approximately 49% of which are singletons. The sequencing input was blood. The receptors were gathered from a woman aged 55-75 years in good health.

This clonotype was seen only a few times. V gene TRBV25-1 combines with J gene TRBJ1-5; 9 bases align to TRBD1. This CDR3 contains 16 residues. Germline lookup yields CDR1 MGHDK and CDR2 SYGVNS. The trim removed 4 bases at V and 6 bases at J, leaving 10 bases unmatched. Here the CDR3 DNA reads TGTGCCAGCAGTGGTCCCGGGACAGGGAATGGTCAGCCCCAGCATTTT. Translating it yields CASSGPGTGNGQPQHF. The full variable domain, completed using reference TRBV25-1 and TRBJ1-5, is EADIYQTPRYLVIGTGKKITLECSQTMGHDKMYWYQQDPGMELHLIHYSYGVNSTEKGDLSSESTVSRIRTEHFPLTLESARPSHTSQYLCASSGPGTGNGQPQHFGDGTRLSIL.

This sequence joins TRBV29-1 and TRBJ2-7, with 8 positions matching TRBD2. V dropped 1 base and J dropped 0; count of bases not matched to a gene: 2. CDR1 SQVTM and CDR2 ANQGSEA come from the germline V gene. CDR3 length: 14 residues. The CDR3 reads CSVEGLAGSYEQYF. The DNA for the CDR3 is TGCAGCGTTGAAGGGCTAGCGGGCTCCTACGAGCAGTACTTC.

The chain links TRBV28 to TRBJ1-2; 8 bases are a match to TRBD1. Germline values: CDR1 MDHEN, CDR2 SYDVKM. The CDR3 has 13 residues. V gave up 1 base and J gave up 6 bases; unmatched junction bases: 1. The DNA for the CDR3 is TGTGCCAGCAGTTTATTGGACAGGGATGGCTACACCTTC. Protein: CASSLLDRDGYTF.

This clonotype has a single count. This chain joins TRBV12-3 or TRBV12-4 and TRBJ2-5; the match to TRBD2 covers 10 bases. Trimming at V came to 5 bases and at J to 5 bases, leaving 5 bases not matched to a gene. This CDR3 has 14 residues. For the CDR3, the DNA is TGTGCCAGCAGTCCGGGGACTAGCGAGGAGACCCAGTACTTC. It translates to CASSPGTSEETQYF.

The sample holds a few counts of this clonotype. The rearrangement uses TRBV9 and TRBJ2-4, with TRBD1 matching over 10 bases. The CDR3 sequence is 14 residues long. The V segment lost 4 bases and the J segment 9 bases; nucleotides outside the gene matches: 7. CDR1 is SGDLS and CDR2 is YYNGEE in the germline V gene. The CDR3 sequence: CASSMTGGEGIQYF. The CDR3 nucleotides read TGTGCCAGCAGCATGACAGGGGGCGAGGGCATTCAGTACTTC.

This sequence joins TRBV12-3 or TRBV12-4 and TRBJ2-5; D unclear. Trimming pared 1 base from V and 5 bases from J, leaving 8 bases between. This CDR3 has 13 amino acids. In DNA form, the CDR3 reads TGTGCCAGCAGTTTAGGCCACGGTGAGACCCAGTACTTC. Its translation: CASSLGHGETQYF.

This clonotype has a handful of counts. The J gene is TRBJ2-5, the V gene TRBV7-2, with TRBD1 as a possible D gene (6 bases). The CDR3 sequence is 15 residues long. The germline CDR1 and CDR2 sequences are SGHTA and FQGNSA. The V and J ends lost 3 bases and 3 bases respectively, with 14 bases between them. The CDR3 sequence is CASSFNQGSEETQYF. The CDR3 nucleotides are TGTGCCAGCAGCTTCAATCAGGGGTCGGAAGAGACCCAGTACTTC.

This rearrangement joins TRBV7-3 to TRBJ2-1, with a possible D match to TRBD1 (5 bases). Gene TRBJ2-7 matches the end of the DNA better, so the J call may be wrong. The CDR3 runs 14 residues. Per germline, CDR1 SGHTA and CDR2 FQGTGA. CDR3 residues: CASSIRGGANEQYF. CDR3 DNA sequence: TGTGCCAGCAGTATTAGAGGTGGGGCCAATGAGCAGTACTTC.

This clonotype was recorded a few times. The gene calls are TRBV12-3 or TRBV12-4 and TRBJ2-3, with a possible D match to TRBD2 (7 bases). V lost 7 bases and J 0 bases, leaving 17 bases between the germline ends. This CDR3 contains 16 residues. The CDR3 DNA reads TGTGCCAGCACCCAGGGGCTAGCGGCCAGCACAGATACGCAGTATTTT. Translating it yields CASTQGLAASTDTQYF.

This clonotype showed up just a few times. The chain uses TRBV28 and TRBJ2-3; D is undetermined. This CDR3 region has 11 residues. V was shortened by 7 bases and J by 6 bases, with 8 bases between the two germline ends. CDR1 is MDHEN and CDR2 is SYDVKM in the germline V gene. As DNA, the CDR3 is TGTGCCAGCACTGAGCTTGATACGCAGTATTTT. It specifies CASTELDTQYF.

The chain combines TRBV20-1 with TRBJ1-6, with D possibly TRBD1 on 5 matching bases. The germline V gene has CDR1 DFQATT and CDR2 SNEGSKA (reference sequence). Trimming left V 6 bases short and J 6 bases short, with 12 bases between. This CDR3 is 13 amino acids long. The CDR3: CSAWDGRNSPLHF. CDR3 bases: TGCAGTGCCTGGGACGGACGTAATTCACCCCTCCACTTT.

This clonotype was counted only a few times. This chain joins TRBV28 and TRBJ1-2, with unresolved D. Germline V CDR1 and CDR2: MDHEN, SYDVKM. Trimming removed 2 bases from V and 8 bases from J, with 9 bases in between. CDR3 length: 12 amino acids. CDR3: CASSLQVDGYTF. DNA of the CDR3: TGTGCCAGCAGTTTACAGGTCGACGGCTACACCTTC.

This clonotype appeared many times. The V call is TRBV29-1, the J call TRBJ2-1; 9 bases are a match to TRBD2. Germline CDR1 SQVTM, CDR2 ANQGSEA. J lost 5 bases, V lost 5 bases, and 7 bases had no gene match. The length of the CDR3 is 14 residues. The CDR3 DNA reads TGCAGCGTTCAATTTAGCGGGAGACACAATGAGCAGTTCTTC. This sequence encodes CSVQFSGRHNEQFF.

V usage is TRBV7-9 and J usage is TRBJ2-7; a possible D gene is TRBD1 (6 bases). The CDR3 consists of 15 residues. The germline gives CDR1 SEHNR, CDR2 FQNEAQ (reference sequence). Trimming shortened V by 5 bases and J by 2 bases, and 16 bases separated the two germline ends. The CDR3 here is CASSVHRERTYEQYF. The CDR3 bases are TGTGCCAGCAGCGTCCACAGGGAGAGGACCTACGAGCAGTACTTC.

This clonotype was observed once. The chain employs TRBV6-6 and TRBJ2-4; unclear D gene. The assigned J gene may be wrong: the sequence end matches TRBJ2-7 better. The germline CDR1 and CDR2 sequences are MNHNY and SVGAGI (reference sequence). The CDR3 runs 12 residues. CDR3: CASSTVPYEQYF. The CDR3 coding sequence is TGTGCCAGCAGTACAGTACCGTACGAGCAGTACTTC.

The V and J genes are TRBV6-5 and TRBJ1-6; D is uncertain. V shed 6 bases and J shed 8 bases, with 14 bases lying between them. This CDR3 has 14 residues. CDR1 and CDR2 (germline): MNHEY, SVGAGI. The CDR3 nucleotides read TGTGCCAGCAGGGCCGGGGATTTACATTCACCCCTCCACTTT. The encoded protein is CASRAGDLHSPLHF.

This rearrangement joins TRBV6-7 to TRBJ1-5; D unclear. TRBV6-7 is placed among ORFs of uncertain function. Trimming stripped 4 bases from V and 0 bases from J, with 13 bases between. The CDR3 runs 16 residues. CDR3 nucleotide sequence: TGTGCCAGCAGTTTCTCCCGACGTTATAGCAATCAGCCCCAGCATTTT. Protein: CASSFSRRYSNQPQHF.

This clonotype showed up just a few times. The chain uses TRBV7-9 and TRBJ1-1; unclear D gene. The CDR3 is 11 amino acids. Germline CDR1 reads SEHNR; CDR2 reads FQNEAQ (reference sequence). V lost 11 bases, J lost 1 base, and 8 bases lay in between. CDR3 residues: CAGGRNTEAFF. The CDR3 nucleotides are TGTGCCGGTGGCAGGAACACTGAAGCTTTCTTT.

CDR3: CATLKQGATDTQYF. The CDR3 region has the DNA TGTGCCACCCTTAAGCAGGGGGCGACAGATACGCAGTATTTT. The chain links TRBV6-2 or TRBV6-3 to TRBJ2-3, with 8 bases lining up with TRBD1. CDR1 MNHEY and CDR2 SVGEGT come from the germline V gene. The CDR3 runs 14 residues. Losses at the gene ends were 10 bases for V and 3 bases for J; bases not matched to a gene: 9.

The sample holds a few counts of this clonotype. This CDR3 reads CASAWGVSYEQYF. Here the CDR3 DNA reads TGTGCCAGCGCGTGGGGGGTGTCCTACGAGCAGTACTTC. The chain has TRBV27 and TRBJ2-7; possible D gene TRBD2, 6 bases. The V end lost 8 bases, the J end lost 1 base, and 12 bases lay between the germline ends. The germline V gene has CDR1 MNHEY and CDR2 SMNVEV (reference sequence). The CDR3 is made up of 13 amino acids.

This sequence joins TRBV5-1 and TRBJ2-1; D unresolved. The end of the DNA fits TRBJ2-7 better, so the J call may be wrong. The CDR3 is 15 residues long. CDR1 and CDR2 from the germline V gene are SGHRS and YFSETQ. In nucleotides, the CDR3 is TGCGCCAGCAGCTTGGGAGCTACCCAATACAATGAGCAGTACTTC. Its protein product is CASSLGATQYNEQYF.

The rearrangement links TRBV9 to TRBJ1-6; maybe TRBD1 (5 bases). In germline, CDR1 is SGDLS, CDR2 YYNGEE. Trimming took 2 bases from V and 5 from J, leaving 8 bases between them. The CDR3 totals 14 residues. CDR3 region: CASSVAGNNSPLHF. The CDR3 DNA sequence: TGTGCCAGCAGCGTCGCAGGGAATAATTCACCCCTCCACTTT.

In nucleotides, the CDR3 is TGTGCCAGCCTCAGTTTGGAGAATACTAGCGGGAGAGGGTACAATGAGCAGTTCTTC. It yields the protein CASLSLENTSGRGYNEQFF. The genes are TRBV28 and TRBJ2-1, with 11 bases that match TRBD2. V lost 8 bases to trimming and J lost 4 bases; unmatched junction nucleotides: 19. The CDR3 has 19 amino acids. Germline-derived CDR1 and CDR2 are MDHEN and SYDVKM.

This chain joins TRBV7-6 and TRBJ2-1; a possible D gene is TRBD1 (6 bases). V was pared by 2 bases and J by 4 bases, with 15 bases between. Germline CDR1 is SGHVS and CDR2 is FNYEAQ. This CDR3 has 16 amino acids. In DNA form, the CDR3 reads TGTGCCAGCAGCTTAAACAGGGTGATAGGTTACAATGAGCAGTTCTTC. Its protein is CASSLNRVIGYNEQFF.

The chain is built from TRBV4-3 and TRBJ2-7; 10 nucleotides agree with TRBD2. Looked up from germline, CDR1 is LGHNA and CDR2 is YSLEER. With 1 base clipped from V and 3 bases from J, the junction kept 3 bases outside the gene matches. There are 15 residues in the CDR3. The DNA for the CDR3 is TGCGCCAGCAGCCAAGTAGCGGGAGGACACTACGAGCAGTACTTC. Its protein is CASSQVAGGHYEQYF.

In its sample, this clonotype was seen a few times. The chain joins TRBV7-2 to TRBJ2-5; 11 bases line up with TRBD1. Per the germline V gene, CDR1 is SGHTA and CDR2 is FQGNSA. The CDR3 length is 15 residues. V was pared by 3 bases and J by 3 bases, with 3 bases of the junction left unmatched. The CDR3 protein is CASSFRTGGEETQYF. The CDR3 coding sequence is TGTGCCAGCAGCTTCCGGACAGGGGGCGAAGAGACCCAGTACTTC.

The chain carries TRBV4-3 and TRBJ2-3; 10 nucleotides match TRBD2. Unmatched junction bases numbered 11, after V lost 4 bases and J lost 4 bases. There are 17 residues in the CDR3. CDR1 is LGHNA and CDR2 is YSLEER in the germline V gene. CDR3 in DNA: TGCGCCAGCAGCCTAGGGCTGCTAGCGGGAGAGCCAGATACGCAGTATTTT. It specifies CASSLGLLAGEPDTQYF.